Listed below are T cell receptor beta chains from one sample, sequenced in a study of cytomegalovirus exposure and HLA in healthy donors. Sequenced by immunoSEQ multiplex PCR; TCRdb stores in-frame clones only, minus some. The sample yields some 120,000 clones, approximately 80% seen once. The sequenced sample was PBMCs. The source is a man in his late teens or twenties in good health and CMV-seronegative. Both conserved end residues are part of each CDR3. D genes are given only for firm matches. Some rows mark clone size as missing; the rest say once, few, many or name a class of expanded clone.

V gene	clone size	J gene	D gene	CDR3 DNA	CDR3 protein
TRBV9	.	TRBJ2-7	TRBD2	TGTGCCAGCAGCGTCTCTAGCGGGTTTCTCGAGCAGTACTTC	CASSVSSGFLEQYF
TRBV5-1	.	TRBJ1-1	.	TGCGCCAGCAGCGTTGGCGGGGGGACTGAAGCTTTCTTT	CASSVGGGTEAFF
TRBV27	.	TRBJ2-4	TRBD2	TGTGCCACGTCCAGCGGGGGGGCCGGCAAAAACATTCAGTACTTC	CATSSGGAGKNIQYF
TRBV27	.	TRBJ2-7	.	TGTGCCAGCAGTTGGACAGATGGCTACGAGCAGTACTTC	CASSWTDGYEQYF
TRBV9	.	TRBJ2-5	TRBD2	TGTGCCAGCAGCTTTGGACTAGCGGGGGGAATCGGCGAGACCCAGTACTTC	CASSFGLAGGIGETQYF
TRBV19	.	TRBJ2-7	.	TGTGCCAGTAGTATTGGAGCGGCCCTCTCCTACGAGCAGTACTTC	CASSIGAALSYEQYF
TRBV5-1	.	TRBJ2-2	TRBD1	TGCGCCAGCTCGGGACAGACATACACCGGGGAGCTGTTTTTT	CASSGQTYTGELFF
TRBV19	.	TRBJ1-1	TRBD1	TGTGCCAGTAGTCTCTGGACAGGGGGGACTGAAGCTTTCTTT	CASSLWTGGTEAFF
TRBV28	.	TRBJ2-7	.	TGTGCCAGCAGTTCCCCCGGAGAGAGCTCCTACGAGCAGTACTTC	CASSSPGESSYEQYF
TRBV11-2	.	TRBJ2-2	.	TGTGCCAGCAGCTTTGCTATAGACACCGGGGAGCTGTTTTTT	CASSFAIDTGELFF
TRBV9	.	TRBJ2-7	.	TGTGCCAGCAGCGCCGGGGGAGATCTCTACGAGCAGTACTTC	CASSAGGDLYEQYF
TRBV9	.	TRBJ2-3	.	TGTGCCAGCAGCGTACAGGGGACAGATACGCAGTATTTT	CASSVQGTDTQYF
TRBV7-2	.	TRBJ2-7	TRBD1	TGTGCCAGCAGCTTAGTTACCAGGGGGGAGCAGTACTTC	CASSLVTRGEQYF
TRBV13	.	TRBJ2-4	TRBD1	TGTGCCAGCAGCTTTCGGTACAGGGGGGCCAAAAACATTCAGTACTTC	CASSFRYRGAKNIQYF
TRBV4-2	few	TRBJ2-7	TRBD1	TGTGCCAGCAGCCAAACCGGGACAGGGGACTACGAGCAGTACTTC	CASSQTGTGDYEQYF
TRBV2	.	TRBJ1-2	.	TGTGCCAGCAGTGATATTGGGGGGGAGAGTGGCTACACCTTC	CASSDIGGESGYTF
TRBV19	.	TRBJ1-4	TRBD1	TGTGCCAGCGGACAGGGGGTCGGTAGTGAAAAACTGTTTTTT	CASGQGVGSEKLFF
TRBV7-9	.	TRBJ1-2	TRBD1	TGTGCCAGCAGCTTTTCGGACAGGGAGGATGGCTACACCTTC	CASSFSDREDGYTF
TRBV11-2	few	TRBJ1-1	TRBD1	TGTGCCAGCAGCTTAGCCCCCGACAGGGCGGCTGAAGCTTTCTTT	CASSLAPDRAAEAFF
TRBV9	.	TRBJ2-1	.	TGTGCCAGCAGCCCCAATCCGACAGAAAACAATGAGCAGTTCTTC	CASSPNPTENNEQFF
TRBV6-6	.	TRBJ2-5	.	TGTGCCAGCAGTTTGAGGCCAGGGGATGATCAAGAGACCCAGTACTTC	CASSLRPGDDQETQYF
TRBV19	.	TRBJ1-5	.	TGTGCCAGTAGTACTCAGGATGGTCAGCCCCAGCATTTT	CASSTQDGQPQHF
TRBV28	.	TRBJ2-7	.	TGTGCCAGCAGTTTATCACAGGGTGCGACCCACGAGCAGTACTTC	CASSLSQGATHEQYF
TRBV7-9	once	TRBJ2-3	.	TGTGCCAGCACCAACAGGGCTTTCACAGATACGCAGTATTTT	CASTNRAFTDTQYF
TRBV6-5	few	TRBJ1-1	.	TGTGCCAGCAGTTACTCGTCCGGGGACACTGAAGCTTTCTTT	CASSYSSGDTEAFF
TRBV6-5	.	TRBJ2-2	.	TGTGCCAGCAGTTACTCGGGGCTAGTCACCGGGGAGCTGTTTTTT	CASSYSGLVTGELFF
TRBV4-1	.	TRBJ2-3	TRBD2	TGCGCCAGCAGCCTTTACGGAGCGGGGGGGAGCACAGATACGCAGTATTTT	CASSLYGAGGSTDTQYF